A selection of T cell receptor beta chains follows, all from one sample in a study of T cell responses to AZD1222 COVID-19 vaccine. Using immunoSEQ multiplex PCR, the repertoire was profiled, and TCRdb retains in-frame clones only, with some absent. Altogether 70,000 to 75,000 clones are present, 87% being singletons, with the ten largest covering 1% to 1.5%. The sequences come from peripheral blood, collected 28 days after the second AZD1222 dose. Receptors were obtained from an adult who received the AZD1222 COVID-19 vaccine. Each CDR3 is given with its conserved first and last residue. D genes are given only for firm matches.

v_gene: TRBV18; d_gene: .; j_gene: TRBJ1-4; CDR3nt: TGTGCCAGCTCACCCGATGCAACTAATGAAAAACTGTTTTTT; CDR3aa: CASSPDATNEKLFF
v_gene: TRBV5-5; d_gene: TRBD2; j_gene: TRBJ2-5; CDR3nt: TGTGCCAGCAGCTTGGCGGGCGGGGAGGGTCAAGAGACCCAGTACTTC; CDR3aa: CASSLAGGEGQETQYF
v_gene: TRBV5-1; d_gene: .; j_gene: TRBJ1-1; CDR3nt: TGCGCCAGCAGCTTTCGAGAGGGGAGCGTGAACACTGAAGCTTTCTTT; CDR3aa: CASSFREGSVNTEAFF
v_gene: TRBV9; d_gene: .; j_gene: TRBJ2-3; CDR3nt: TGTGCCAGCAGCGTAGGAGGAGGGGAACTATCGACAGATACGCAGTATTTT; CDR3aa: CASSVGGGELSTDTQYF
v_gene: TRBV27; d_gene: .; j_gene: TRBJ2-3; CDR3nt: TGTGCCAGCAGTCTCAGCTCAGATACGCAGTATTTT; CDR3aa: CASSLSSDTQYF
v_gene: TRBV2; d_gene: TRBD2; j_gene: TRBJ2-3; CDR3nt: TGTGCCAGCAGTGAGACTAGCGGGAGAGCGGATACGCAGTATTTT; CDR3aa: CASSETSGRADTQYF
v_gene: TRBV6-1; d_gene: .; j_gene: TRBJ1-2; CDR3nt: TGTGCCAGCAGTGACAGGTCAGCTAACTATGGCTACACCTTC; CDR3aa: CASSDRSANYGYTF
v_gene: TRBV19; d_gene: .; j_gene: TRBJ1-1; CDR3nt: TGTGCCAGTAGTATATCTTTGGGAACTGAAGCTTTCTTT; CDR3aa: CASSISLGTEAFF
v_gene: TRBV2; d_gene: .; j_gene: TRBJ2-2; CDR3nt: TGTGCCAGCAGACTTAGGCGGGGAAGCACCGGGGAGCTGTTTTTT; CDR3aa: CASRLRRGSTGELFF
v_gene: TRBV7-6; d_gene: .; j_gene: TRBJ2-5; CDR3nt: TGTGCCAGCAGCTTCATCCAACTGGAATCCGGTGGGGAGACCCAGTACTTC; CDR3aa: CASSFIQLESGGETQYF